These 25 T cell receptor beta chains originate from one sample sequenced in a study of human T cells and chemical hapten exposure. TCRdb re-called the RACE reads through MiXCR, storing one row per CDR3 protein. Of some 97,000 distinct CDR3 sequences in the sample, 25% to 30% were seen once. Time point reported: patch test 3, about 24 weeks after DPC sensitization. Described treatment: therapeutic diphenylcyclopropenone sensitization with weekly scalp DPC. The sequences come from whole blood, collected in connection with sensitization to the hapten diphenylcyclopropenone (DPC). Receptors originate from a man aged 35 to 55 with alopecia areata. Some clones in this sample may be carry-over from other donors' samples.

The V and J genes are TRBV27 and TRBJ1-6, with a tentative D call TRBD1 (5 bases). Germline assignment: CDR1 MNHEY and CDR2 SMNVEV (reference sequence). Trimming left V 4 bases short and J 7 bases short, with 14 bases between. The CDR3 extends over 15 amino acids. Here the CDR3 reads CASSSLPRGNSPLHF. DNA for the CDR3: TGTGCCAGCAGTTCCCTCCCGAGGGGAAATTCACCCCTCCACTTT.

The chain uses TRBV7-9 and TRBJ2-7; TRBD1 agrees at 7 bases. The CDR3 contains 14 residues. Trimming at V came to 5 bases and at J to 2 bases, leaving 6 bases not matched to a gene. Germline CDR1 and CDR2: SEHNR and FQNEAQ (reference sequence). The CDR3 spells CASSPRDSAYEQYF. Here the CDR3 DNA reads TGTGCCAGCAGCCCCCGGGACAGCGCCTACGAGCAGTACTTC. The full variable domain, its missing parts supplied by reference TRBV7-9 and TRBJ2-7, is DTGVSQNPRHKITKRGQNVTFRCDPISEHNRLYWYRQTLGQGPEFLTYFQNEAQLEKSRLLSDRFSAERPKGSFSTLEIQRTEQGDSAMYLCASSPRDSAYEQYFGPGTRLTVT.

The CDR3 here is CASSWENEQFF. CDR3 nucleotides: TGTGCCAGCAGCTGGGAAAATGAGCAGTTCTTC. The chain uses TRBV2 and TRBJ2-1; D not resolved. The CDR3 is made up of 11 amino acids. Germline CDR1 reads SNHLY; CDR2 reads FYNNEI. V lost 6 bases and J 7 bases, leaving 7 bases between the germline ends. The whole variable domain, filled in from reference TRBV2 and TRBJ2-1, reads EPEVTQTPSHQVTQMGQEVILRCVPISNHLYFYWYRQILGQKVEFLVSFYNNEISEKSEIFDDQFSVERPDGSNFTLKIRSTKLEDSAMYFCASSWENEQFFGPGTRLTVL.

V usage is TRBV7-2 and J usage is TRBJ2-7, with 8 bases that match TRBD2. The V and J ends lost 3 bases and 4 bases, in that order; junction bases with no gene match: 11. CDR1 SGHTA and CDR2 FQGNSA come from the germline V gene. The CDR3 totals 16 residues. In DNA form, the CDR3 reads TGTGCCAGCAGCTTGCAAACCCGACTAGCGCTGTACGAGCAGTACTTC. Amino acids: CASSLQTRLALYEQYF. Complete variable domain (other parts from reference TRBV7-2 and TRBJ2-7): GAGVSQSPSNKVTEKGKDVELRCDPISGHTALYWYRQSLGQGLEFLIYFQGNSAPDKSGLPSDRFSAERTGGSVSTLTIQRTQQEDSAVYLCASSLQTRLALYEQYFGPGTRLTVT.

This clonotype has just a few counts. This chain joins TRBV9 and TRBJ1-2; no definite D call. This CDR3 spans 17 amino acids. Germline CDR1 and CDR2: SGDLS and YYNGEE. V was clipped by 4 bases and J by 5 bases, with 24 bases between them. The CDR3 DNA reads as TGTGCCAGCAGCCCCCGGGCCCCTTACCTCGCAAGGTATGGCTACACCTTC. It yields the protein CASSPRAPYLARYGYTF.

This clonotype showed up just a few times. The chain links TRBV6-2 or TRBV6-3 to TRBJ2-7; D ambiguous. Trimming took off 7 bases at V and 3 bases at J, with 10 bases between the two ends. Per the germline V gene, CDR1 is MNHEY and CDR2 is SVGEGT. The CDR3 runs 12 residues. CDR3 in DNA: TGTGCCAGCAAGGATCCGGACTACGAGCAGTACTTC. This sequence encodes CASKDPDYEQYF.

This clonotype was recorded a few times. The chain combines TRBV6-5 with TRBJ1-5; tentatively, D is TRBD1 (5 bases). V was shortened by 2 bases and J by 11 bases, with 10 bases between the two germline ends. The V gene's germline CDR1 is MNHEY and CDR2 SVGAGI. The CDR3 contains 12 residues. The CDR3 coding sequence is TGTGCCAGCAGTTACCGCGGGGGAGCCCAGCATTTT. Translating it yields CASSYRGGAQHF.

This clonotype was detected only a few times. The chain recombines TRBV12-3 or TRBV12-4 with TRBJ2-1; TRBD2 matches 12 bases. V dropped 7 bases and J dropped 0; count of bases not matched to a gene: 13. The CDR3 is made up of 19 amino acids. CDR3 in amino acids: CASTPGLAGLLSSYNEQFF. The CDR3 nucleotides read TGTGCCAGCACCCCGGGACTAGCGGGTCTTCTTAGCTCCTACAATGAGCAGTTCTTC.

This clonotype has just a few counts. The rearrangement uses TRBV20-1 and TRBJ2-3; no clear D. Trimming left V 3 bases short and J 8 bases short, with 21 bases between. Germline lookup yields CDR1 DFQATT and CDR2 SNEGSKA (reference sequence). The CDR3 is made up of 15 amino acids. The CDR3 DNA follows: TGCAGTGCTAGTCCACCGACCGGAACCGACCCTACGCAGTATTTT. This encodes CSASPPTGTDPTQYF.

The chain has TRBV5-1 and TRBJ2-3; tentative D call: TRBD1 (5 bases). Trimming cost V 1 base and J 0 bases, with 12 bases left between them. Germline assignment: CDR1 SGHRS and CDR2 YFSETQ. CDR3 length: 16 amino acids. CDR3 nucleotide sequence: TGCGCCAGCAGCTTGTTAGGCAGGGCTAGCACAGATACGCAGTATTTT. It translates to CASSLLGRASTDTQYF.

In its sample, this clonotype was seen a few times. The chain is built from TRBV27 and TRBJ1-4; TRBD1 might be the D (6 bases). This CDR3 is 18 amino acids long. Trimming removed 4 bases at V and 0 bases at J, with 18 bases between. CDR1 and CDR2 (germline): MNHEY, SMNVEV (reference sequence). CDR3 DNA: TGTGCCAGCAGTTCCCTAGAGGGACACCTTGCAACTAATGAAAAACTGTTTTTT. Translating it yields CASSSLEGHLATNEKLFF.

The chain joins TRBV20-1 to TRBJ2-1, with 7 bases lining up with TRBD2. There are 14 residues in the CDR3. Trimming removed 3 bases from V and 3 bases from J; junction bases left unmatched: 5. Germline CDR1 and CDR2: DFQATT and SNEGSKA (reference sequence). The CDR3: CSASAGVDYNEQFF. Written as DNA, the CDR3 is TGCAGTGCTAGCGCGGGAGTGGACTACAATGAGCAGTTCTTC.

The chain couples TRBV28 to TRBJ2-6; D not resolved. Between the trimmed V and J ends, which lost 4 bases and 0 bases, there was a span of 4 bases. The CDR3 is 14 amino acids. The germline CDR1 and CDR2 sequences are MDHEN and SYDVKM. The CDR3 sequence: CASSSASGANVLTF. The CDR3 region has the DNA TGTGCCAGCAGTTCTGCCTCTGGGGCCAACGTCCTGACTTTC. The full variable domain, rest sourced from reference TRBV28 and TRBJ2-6, is DVKVTQSSRYLVKRTGEKVFLECVQDMDHENMFWYRQDPGLGLRLIYFSYDVKMKEKGDIPEGYSVSREKKERFSLILESASTNQTSMYLCASSSASGANVLTFGAGSRLTVL.

This clonotype was detected only a few times. The chain uses TRBV7-2 and TRBJ2-3, with unresolved D. Germline CDR1 is SGHTA and CDR2 is FQGNSA. CDR3 size: 12 residues. V lost 6 bases and J lost 1, with 5 bases in between. The CDR3 bases are TGTGCCAGCAGGCCCGGCACAGATACGCAGTATTTT. Protein sequence: CASRPGTDTQYF.

This clonotype was observed a few times. This chain joins TRBV18 and TRBJ1-1, with 9 nucleotides matching TRBD1. CDR1 is KGHSH and CDR2 is LQKENI in the germline V gene. The CDR3 has 15 residues. The V gene end was trimmed by 1 base and the J gene end by 4 bases; junction bases not matched to a gene: 4. The CDR3 DNA reads as TGTGCCAGCTCACCACAGAAACAGGGGGCCACTGAAGCTTTCTTT. It is translated as CASSPQKQGATEAFF.

This clonotype was counted between two and nine times. The chain combines TRBV28 with TRBJ2-3; no definite D call. The CDR3 has 13 residues. V was shortened by 2 bases and J by 4 bases, with 7 bases between the two germline ends. In germline, CDR1 is MDHEN, CDR2 SYDVKM. The CDR3 here is CASSLPRADTQYF. DNA of the CDR3: TGTGCCAGCAGTTTACCCCGGGCAGATACGCAGTATTTT.

This chain connects TRBV9 to TRBJ1-6, with D possibly TRBD1 on 6 matching bases. The CDR3 has 12 amino acids. Trimming pared 5 bases from V and 10 bases from J, leaving 10 bases between. Germline CDR1 reads SGDLS; CDR2 reads YYNGEE. The chain's CDR3 is CASSPGVSPLHF. The CDR3, as DNA: TGTGCCAGCAGTCCAGGGGTCTCACCCCTCCACTTT.

V is TRBV20-1 and J is TRBJ1-5; D might be TRBD1 (5 bases). The germline V and J ends were trimmed by 1 base and 8 bases, with 21 bases remaining between them. Germline V CDR1 and CDR2: DFQATT, SNEGSKA (reference sequence). The CDR3 is 16 amino acids. The CDR3 coding sequence is TGCAGTGCTAGAGGAAGGGGCCTCCCGGGGGAGAAGCCCCAGCATTTT. Its protein is CSARGRGLPGEKPQHF.

The chain combines TRBV7-9 with TRBJ2-3; 7 nucleotides line up with TRBD2. This CDR3 has 15 amino acids. Germline CDR1 SEHNR, CDR2 FQNEAQ (reference sequence). After removal of 2 bases from V and 1 base from J, the junction contained 3 bases not matched to a gene. CDR3 loop: CASSLTLAGTDTQYF. CDR3 DNA: TGTGCCAGCAGCTTAACCCTAGCGGGCACAGATACGCAGTATTTT.

The chain employs TRBV15 and TRBJ2-7; TRBD2 aligns across 7 bases. Germline-derived CDR1 and CDR2 are LNHNV and YYDKDF (reference sequence). This CDR3 comprises 15 residues. The ends lost 0 bases at V and 3 bases at J; junction bases unmatched: 5. The CDR3 DNA is TGTGCCACCAGCAGAGAGGGAGGGAGAGGCTACGAGCAGTACTTC. Amino acids: CATSREGGRGYEQYF.

The sample holds a few counts of this clonotype. The chain combines TRBV20-1 with TRBJ2-3; 9 nucleotides match TRBD1. CDR3 size: 16 residues. Germline CDR1 reads DFQATT; CDR2 reads SNEGSKA (reference sequence). The ends lost 5 bases at V and 0 bases at J; junction bases unmatched: 9. CDR3 bases: TGCAGTGCTGATCCCGGGACAGGGATCAGCACAGATACGCAGTATTTT. The encoded protein is CSADPGTGISTDTQYF.

The rearrangement links TRBV2 to TRBJ2-3; 10 bases fit TRBD2. The CDR3 consists of 16 residues. The J segment lost 6 bases and the V segment lost 8 bases, leaving 14 bases of the junction unmatched. Germline V gene sequence: CDR1 SNHLY, CDR2 FYNNEI. The chain's CDR3 is CASHYTPSGRADTQYF. In nucleotides, the CDR3 is TGTGCCAGCCACTACACCCCGAGCGGGAGGGCGGATACGCAGTATTTT.

There are a few counts of this clonotype. The J gene is TRBJ2-5, the V gene TRBV28, with TRBD2 matching over 11 bases. Germline lookup yields CDR1 MDHEN and CDR2 SYDVKM. V shed 6 bases and J 1 base; nucleotides not matched to a gene: 7. This CDR3 is 16 amino acids long. CDR3 in amino acids: CASSLISGRAQETQYF. As DNA, the CDR3 is TGTGCCAGCAGCCTGATTAGCGGGAGGGCCCAAGAGACCCAGTACTTC.

The chain employs TRBV3-1 and TRBJ2-4; D is unresolved. V lost 8 bases and J 0 bases, leaving 14 bases between the germline ends. The CDR3 extends over 15 amino acids. Germline CDR1 is LGHDT and CDR2 is YNNKEL (reference sequence). The CDR3: CASSGSGLAKNIQYF. CDR3 bases: TGTGCCAGCTCCGGATCAGGATTAGCCAAAAACATTCAGTACTTC.

The V and J genes are TRBV7-9 and TRBJ2-1, with 9 nucleotides matching TRBD2. The germline CDR1 and CDR2 sequences are SEHNR and FQNEAQ (reference sequence). CDR3 length: 15 residues. The V segment lost 1 base and the J segment 7 bases; nucleotides outside the gene matches: 5. The CDR3 is CASSLGSGSWNEQFF. For the CDR3, the DNA is TGTGCCAGCAGCTTAGGTAGCGGGAGTTGGAATGAGCAGTTCTTC.